The rows below give T cell receptor beta chains drawn from one sample of a study of preoperative IRX-2 immunotherapy in early breast cancer. Using immunoSEQ multiplex PCR, the repertoire was profiled, and TCRdb retains in-frame clones only, with some absent. The sample consists of over 9,500 clones, 65% to 90% of them appearing once. Here the sequenced sample was lymph node tissue, taken before IRX-2 immunotherapy. The receptors derive from a human donor with breast cancer. The CDR3 runs from the conserved cysteine through the conserved F or W. Each record gives: clone size, D gene, J gene, V gene, CDR3 DNA, CDR3 protein. A D gene is named only where the DNA matches it firmly. Clone size appears in some rows only: once, few, many, or a class for an expanded clone.

clone_size: few; d_call: TRBD2; j_call: TRBJ2-5; v_call: TRBV6-8; cdr3_nt: TGTGCCAGCAGCCCTGGACTAGCGGGAGAGGTGGAGACCCAGTACTTC; cdr3_aa: CASSPGLAGEVETQYF
clone_size: NA; d_call: TRBD1; j_call: TRBJ2-7; v_call: TRBV6-8; cdr3_nt: TGTGCCAGCAGTTACGTACAGGGGGTCAGGGAGCAGTACTTC; cdr3_aa: CASSYVQGVREQYF
clone_size: NA; d_call: NA; j_call: TRBJ1-2; v_call: TRBV19; cdr3_nt: TGTGCCAGTATTCGAGGTGGTGTCTACACCTTC; cdr3_aa: CASIRGGVYTF
clone_size: once; d_call: NA; j_call: TRBJ2-2; v_call: TRBV7-1; cdr3_nt: TGTGCCAGCAGCTCCCGGGACCCTAGCACCGGGGAGCTGTTTTTT; cdr3_aa: CASSSRDPSTGELFF
clone_size: NA; d_call: NA; j_call: TRBJ2-2; v_call: TRBV6-1; cdr3_nt: TGTGCCAGCAGTGAAGCGGGGGCCGCGACCGAGCTGTTTTTT; cdr3_aa: CASSEAGAATELFF
clone_size: NA; d_call: NA; j_call: TRBJ2-5; v_call: TRBV5-1; cdr3_nt: TGCGCCAGCAGCTTGGTTTGGGGCCAAGAGACCCAGTACTTC; cdr3_aa: CASSLVWGQETQYF
clone_size: few; d_call: NA; j_call: TRBJ1-5; v_call: TRBV19; cdr3_nt: TGTGCCAGTAGTATAGTAGGCCCCAGGGGCAATCAGCCCCAGCATTTT; cdr3_aa: CASSIVGPRGNQPQHF
clone_size: NA; d_call: TRBD2; j_call: TRBJ2-4; v_call: TRBV19; cdr3_nt: TGTGCCAGTAGTACCCAAGGGCTAGCGGGAGGGCCGGCCAAAAACATTCAGTACTTC; cdr3_aa: CASSTQGLAGGPAKNIQYF
clone_size: NA; d_call: NA; j_call: TRBJ2-7; v_call: TRBV6-4; cdr3_nt: TGTGCCAGCAGTGACAGGACCTACGAGCAGTACTTC; cdr3_aa: CASSDRTYEQYF
clone_size: NA; d_call: NA; j_call: TRBJ2-1; v_call: TRBV6-8; cdr3_nt: TGTGCCAGCAGTTACTATCCGGCCAACTACAATGAGCAGTTCTTC; cdr3_aa: CASSYYPANYNEQFF
clone_size: NA; d_call: NA; j_call: TRBJ1-4; v_call: TRBV28; cdr3_nt: TGTGCCAGCAGTTTAGGGGCCCCCGAAGGGGAAAAACTGTTTTTT; cdr3_aa: CASSLGAPEGEKLFF
clone_size: NA; d_call: NA; j_call: TRBJ1-5; v_call: TRBV28; cdr3_nt: TGTGCCAGCAGTTTATTACCTCAGCCCCAGCATTTT; cdr3_aa: CASSLLPQPQHF
clone_size: NA; d_call: TRBD2; j_call: TRBJ2-7; v_call: TRBV7-8; cdr3_nt: TGTGCCAGCAGCCCCAGCGGGGTCGGCGAGCAGTACTTC; cdr3_aa: CASSPSGVGEQYF
clone_size: few; d_call: NA; j_call: TRBJ1-5; v_call: TRBV12-2; cdr3_nt: TGTGCCATCGCATTCGGGACAGTGGAGGGCAATCAGCCCCAGCATTTT; cdr3_aa: CAIAFGTVEGNQPQHF
clone_size: once; d_call: TRBD2; j_call: TRBJ2-7; v_call: TRBV6-8; cdr3_nt: TGTGCCAGCAGTTACTCAGCGGGAGTCCCCTACGAGCAGTACTTC; cdr3_aa: CASSYSAGVPYEQYF
clone_size: NA; d_call: TRBD1; j_call: TRBJ2-6; v_call: TRBV5-1; cdr3_nt: TGCGCCAGCAGCCTAAAACAGGGGGCCCTCTTGGGCTCTGGGGCCAACGTCCTGACTTTC; cdr3_aa: CASSLKQGALLGSGANVLTF
clone_size: NA; d_call: NA; j_call: TRBJ2-4; v_call: TRBV19; cdr3_nt: TGTGCCAGTAGCCACATGGGGGCCAAAAACATTCAGTACTTC; cdr3_aa: CASSHMGAKNIQYF
clone_size: NA; d_call: NA; j_call: TRBJ1-1; v_call: TRBV7-1; cdr3_nt: TGTGCCAGCAGCCCCCCGCGGGCGACTGAAGCTTTCTTT; cdr3_aa: CASSPPRATEAFF
clone_size: few; d_call: NA; j_call: TRBJ2-7; v_call: TRBV11-3; cdr3_nt: TGTGCCAGCAGCCTGACTGACGGAATCTACGAGCAGTACTTC; cdr3_aa: CASSLTDGIYEQYF
clone_size: NA; d_call: TRBD1; j_call: TRBJ1-1; v_call: TRBV6-8; cdr3_nt: TGTGCCAGCACCCCTACAGGGGGGAATTGGAACACTGAAGCTTTCTTT; cdr3_aa: CASTPTGGNWNTEAFF
clone_size: NA; d_call: TRBD1; j_call: TRBJ1-4; v_call: TRBV11-3; cdr3_nt: TGTGCCAGCAGCACGGACAGGACGGTTAATGAAAAACTGTTTTTT; cdr3_aa: CASSTDRTVNEKLFF
clone_size: NA; d_call: NA; j_call: TRBJ1-3; v_call: TRBV11-3; cdr3_nt: TGTGCCAGCAGCTTAGTGTCGGGGGTTGGAAACACCATATATTTT; cdr3_aa: CASSLVSGVGNTIYF
clone_size: NA; d_call: NA; j_call: TRBJ2-2; v_call: TRBV6-8; cdr3_nt: TGTGCCAGCAGTTTCGACTCGTCGGCTAGGGGGACCGGGGAGCTGTTTTTT; cdr3_aa: CASSFDSSARGTGELFF
clone_size: NA; d_call: NA; j_call: TRBJ1-2; v_call: TRBV29-1; cdr3_nt: TGCAGCGCGGAGGGGTCGGGCGGGGGTGGCTACACCTTC; cdr3_aa: CSAEGSGGGGYTF
clone_size: NA; d_call: NA; j_call: TRBJ1-5; v_call: TRBV5-1; cdr3_nt: TGCGCCAGCAGCTTGGACTCAGGGGTTCAGCCCCAGCATTTT; cdr3_aa: CASSLDSGVQPQHF
clone_size: once; d_call: NA; j_call: TRBJ2-1; v_call: TRBV19; cdr3_nt: TGTGCCAGTAGTAGGCACCTCCCCTACAATGAGCAGTTCTTC; cdr3_aa: CASSRHLPYNEQFF
clone_size: NA; d_call: TRBD1; j_call: TRBJ2-5; v_call: TRBV11-3; cdr3_nt: TGTGCCAGCAGCCCAACAGGGGGCGAGGAGACCCAGTACTTC; cdr3_aa: CASSPTGGEETQYF
clone_size: NA; d_call: TRBD2; j_call: TRBJ2-1; v_call: TRBV10-2; cdr3_nt: TGCGCCAGCAGTCGAGCGGGAGGGCCTCGCTCCTACAATGAGCAGTTCTTC; cdr3_aa: CASSRAGGPRSYNEQFF
clone_size: NA; d_call: TRBD2; j_call: TRBJ2-7; v_call: TRBV29-1; cdr3_nt: TGCAGCGTTGAAGGGCTAGCGGGAGGAGGGCGGCAGTACTTC; cdr3_aa: CSVEGLAGGGRQYF
clone_size: NA; d_call: TRBD2; j_call: TRBJ2-1; v_call: TRBV6-8; cdr3_nt: TGTGCCAGCAGCCAACTAGCGGGGACTTACAATGAGCAGTTCTTC; cdr3_aa: CASSQLAGTYNEQFF
clone_size: NA; d_call: TRBD2; j_call: TRBJ2-3; v_call: TRBV11-3; cdr3_nt: TGTGCCAGCAGCCCGAGGGCTAGCGGGACGGATACGCAGTATTTT; cdr3_aa: CASSPRASGTDTQYF
clone_size: NA; d_call: TRBD1; j_call: TRBJ1-5; v_call: TRBV6-8; cdr3_nt: TGTGCCAGCAGCTCCGGACAGGGGGGATATCAGCCCCAGCATTTT; cdr3_aa: CASSSGQGGYQPQHF
clone_size: NA; d_call: TRBD2; j_call: TRBJ2-3; v_call: TRBV11-3; cdr3_nt: TGTGCCAGCAGCTTAGGGGGGACTAGCGCAGATACGCAGTATTTT; cdr3_aa: CASSLGGTSADTQYF
clone_size: NA; d_call: NA; j_call: TRBJ2-3; v_call: TRBV5-1; cdr3_nt: TGCGCCAGCAGCTTACGGGAAACCACAGATACGCAGTATTTT; cdr3_aa: CASSLRETTDTQYF
clone_size: NA; d_call: TRBD1; j_call: TRBJ2-7; v_call: TRBV6-8; cdr3_nt: TGTGCCAGCAGTTACGGAAGACAGGGTTTGGGCGAGCAGTACTTC; cdr3_aa: CASSYGRQGLGEQYF
clone_size: NA; d_call: NA; j_call: TRBJ2-1; v_call: TRBV19; cdr3_nt: TGTGCCAGTAGTACCAGCGGGTCATCCTACAATGAGCAGTTCTTC; cdr3_aa: CASSTSGSSYNEQFF
clone_size: NA; d_call: NA; j_call: TRBJ1-5; v_call: TRBV1; cdr3_nt: TGCGCCAGCAGCCAAGAGGCGGCAGGGCGGCAGCCCCAGCATTTT; cdr3_aa: CASSQEAAGRQPQHF
clone_size: NA; d_call: NA; j_call: TRBJ2-3; v_call: TRBV6-8; cdr3_nt: TGTGCCAGCACCGTAAGGGGGAGGTTCACAGATACGCAGTATTTT; cdr3_aa: CASTVRGRFTDTQYF
clone_size: few; d_call: NA; j_call: TRBJ1-2; v_call: TRBV28; cdr3_nt: TGTGCCAGCAGTTTACCACAGGGACTCCCCTATGGCTACACCTTC; cdr3_aa: CASSLPQGLPYGYTF
clone_size: once; d_call: TRBD1; j_call: TRBJ1-2; v_call: TRBV29-1; cdr3_nt: TGCAGCGTGGGACAGGGGCTAAACTATGGCTACACCTTC; cdr3_aa: CSVGQGLNYGYTF
clone_size: few; d_call: NA; j_call: TRBJ2-7; v_call: TRBV30; cdr3_nt: TGTGCCTGGAGTATTGACACAGGGAACTACGAGCAGTACTTC; cdr3_aa: CAWSIDTGNYEQYF
clone_size: NA; d_call: NA; j_call: TRBJ2-1; v_call: TRBV19; cdr3_nt: TGTGCCAGTAGTATTTTCCGCTACAGCTCCTACAATGAGCAGTTCTTC; cdr3_aa: CASSIFRYSSYNEQFF
clone_size: NA; d_call: TRBD2; j_call: TRBJ2-1; v_call: TRBV6-8; cdr3_nt: TGTGCCAGCAGCATGGGACTAGCGGGACGGAATGAGCAGTTCTTC; cdr3_aa: CASSMGLAGRNEQFF
clone_size: NA; d_call: TRBD2; j_call: TRBJ2-1; v_call: TRBV7-1; cdr3_nt: TGTGCCAGCAGCGTTTCCTTGGGACTAGCGGGAGGGCTGACTTACAATGAGCAGTTCTTC; cdr3_aa: CASSVSLGLAGGLTYNEQFF
clone_size: NA; d_call: NA; j_call: TRBJ2-2; v_call: TRBV5-1; cdr3_nt: TGCGCCAGCAGCTTGATCAGGGGGAACACCGGGGAGCTGTTTTTT; cdr3_aa: CASSLIRGNTGELFF
clone_size: NA; d_call: NA; j_call: TRBJ1-4; v_call: TRBV15; cdr3_nt: TGTGCCACCAGCAGGGGGGATCAGAATGAAAAACTGTTTTTT; cdr3_aa: CATSRGDQNEKLFF
clone_size: NA; d_call: NA; j_call: TRBJ2-7; v_call: TRBV10-3; cdr3_nt: TGTGCCATCAGTGAGATCGAGAGTGAGCAGTACTTC; cdr3_aa: CAISEIESEQYF
clone_size: NA; d_call: TRBD2; j_call: TRBJ2-3; v_call: TRBV10-1; cdr3_nt: TGCGCCAGCAGTGAGTCGGGGACTAGCGTTGATACGCAGTATTTT; cdr3_aa: CASSESGTSVDTQYF
clone_size: NA; d_call: TRBD2; j_call: TRBJ2-7; v_call: TRBV10-2; cdr3_nt: TGCGCCAGCAGCTCCTCGGCCAGCGGGAGTTACGAGCAGTACTTC; cdr3_aa: CASSSSASGSYEQYF
clone_size: NA; d_call: NA; j_call: TRBJ2-2; v_call: TRBV5-1; cdr3_nt: TGCGCCAGCAGCTTGGAAGGGGATACCGGGGAGCTGTTTTTT; cdr3_aa: CASSLEGDTGELFF
clone_size: NA; d_call: NA; j_call: TRBJ1-5; v_call: TRBV19; cdr3_nt: TGTGCCAGTCGGGATAGCAATCAGCCCCAGCATTTT; cdr3_aa: CASRDSNQPQHF
clone_size: NA; d_call: NA; j_call: TRBJ1-5; v_call: TRBV19; cdr3_nt: TGTGCCAGTAGCAAACAGCGGGACGCCGACCTTCAGCCCCAGCATTTT; cdr3_aa: CASSKQRDADLQPQHF
clone_size: NA; d_call: TRBD2; j_call: TRBJ2-1; v_call: TRBV6-8; cdr3_nt: TGTGCCAGCAGTTACCAGGGACTAGCGGGATATGAGCAGTTCTTC; cdr3_aa: CASSYQGLAGYEQFF
clone_size: NA; d_call: TRBD2; j_call: TRBJ2-2; v_call: TRBV28; cdr3_nt: TGTGCCAGCAGTTCCTCCGGGAGGGGGAAAACCGGGGAGCTGTTTTTT; cdr3_aa: CASSSSGRGKTGELFF
clone_size: few; d_call: TRBD2; j_call: TRBJ2-7; v_call: TRBV6-8; cdr3_nt: TGTGCCAGCAGTTACCAGGGACTAGCGGGGAACGAGCAGTACTTC; cdr3_aa: CASSYQGLAGNEQYF
clone_size: once; d_call: NA; j_call: TRBJ1-1; v_call: TRBV7-6; cdr3_nt: TGTGCCAGCAGCTTAGACATGAGGAACACTGAAGCTTTCTTT; cdr3_aa: CASSLDMRNTEAFF
clone_size: NA; d_call: NA; j_call: TRBJ1-3; v_call: TRBV28; cdr3_nt: TGTGCCAGCAGTGAAGTCTCTGGAAACACCATATATTTT; cdr3_aa: CASSEVSGNTIYF
clone_size: NA; d_call: NA; j_call: TRBJ1-4; v_call: TRBV5-1; cdr3_nt: TGCGCCAGCAGCTGGGGGGGCGCGGAAGAAAAACTGTTTTTT; cdr3_aa: CASSWGGAEEKLFF
clone_size: NA; d_call: NA; j_call: TRBJ1-5; v_call: TRBV28; cdr3_nt: TGTGCCAGCAGCCTAGGCAAACAGCCCCAGCATTTT; cdr3_aa: CASSLGKQPQHF
clone_size: NA; d_call: TRBD1; j_call: TRBJ2-7; v_call: TRBV19; cdr3_nt: TGTGCCAGTTGCTATACGACAGGGGCGAGCGAGCAGTACTTC; cdr3_aa: CASCYTTGASEQYF